A selection of T cell receptor beta chains follows, all from one sample in a study of T cells in Graves' hyperthyroidism and ophthalmopathy. From the multiplex PCR reads, TCRdb called clonotypes with MiXCR, one entry per CDR3 protein. This table has 450,000 to 550,000 distinct CDR3 sequences, around a quarter appearing once. Sequenced material: blood. These receptors were obtained from a woman aged 25-40 years with Graves' ophthalmopathy. Each CDR3 is given with its conserved first and last residue.

>TRBJ1-1|TRBV11-2
CASSLVGGIEAFF
>TRBJ1-1|TRBV10-3
CAISELEQGGNTEAFF
>TRBJ1-2|TRBV6-2/TRBV6-3
CASSRRTVTFSYGYTF
>TRBJ1-2|TRBV6-1
CASSEAEGRYGYTF
>TRBJ1-1|TRBV7-8
CASSDSEMTEAFF
>TRBJ2-7|TRBV5-1
CASSLANSGFNEQYF
>TRBJ2-2|TRBV5-1
CASSLPTGMSGELFF
>TRBJ1-3|TRBV29-1
CSVVPGTAGNTIYF
>TRBJ1-1|TRBV12-3/TRBV12-4
CASSRQWEGYGPHTEAFF
>TRBJ2-5|TRBV27
CASSSLPRQFLQETQYF
>TRBJ2-7|TRBV2
CASRAGTGVFYEQYF
>TRBJ1-2|TRBV7-2
CASSLGPDSLNYGYTF
>TRBJ1-1|TRBV13
CASSLVEMNTEAFF
>TRBJ1-1|TRBV12-5
CASANLGQGASSTEAFF
>TRBJ1-1|TRBV19
CASSTRHGPYTEAFF
>TRBJ2-7|TRBV30
CAWAKGAEGDEQYF
>TRBJ2-7|TRBV11-1
CASSPRSGLAAYEQYF
>TRBJ2-2|TRBV7-3
CASSFEYTGELFF
>TRBJ1-5|TRBV6-1
CASRERPGTNQPQHF
>TRBJ2-7|TRBV5-6
CASRRLAGVLTTEQYF
>TRBJ1-1|TRBV30
CAWRGGDPNTEAFF
>TRBJ1-5|TRBV10-3
CAIGDRANQPQHF
>TRBJ2-2|TRBV2
CASSEGLAGTGELFF
>TRBJ2-7|TRBV7-2
CASRFDRGSAYEQYF
>TRBJ1-1|TRBV29-1
CSVASGTEAFF
>TRBJ2-7|TRBV20-1
CSAKGQDTTYEQYF
>TRBJ2-7|TRBV12-3/TRBV12-4
CASSLGSVVGHLPYEQYF
>TRBJ1-2|TRBV6-1
CASSRDGYYGYTF
>TRBJ1-1|TRBV6-1
CASTARGAPGTEAFF
>TRBJ2-5|TRBV28
CASSLAWDHSTLLQETQYF
>TRBJ2-5|TRBV6-2/TRBV6-3
CASKRLEETQYF
>TRBJ2-7|TRBV29-1
CSVEEPVSRGSYEQYF
>TRBJ1-2|TRBV12-3/TRBV12-4
CASSTGLGYTF
>TRBJ1-2|TRBV4-1
CASSQDDLRAQGLYGYTF
>TRBJ1-2|TRBV6-5
CASSTRDNYGYTF
>TRBJ2-5|TRBV6-2/TRBV6-3
CASSLTSGGFETQYF
>TRBJ2-7|TRBV12-3/TRBV12-4
CASSFGPSVYEQYF
>TRBJ1-2|TRBV27
CASSFGPNPNYGYTF
>TRBJ2-7|TRBV20-1
CSARDPASVYEQYF
>TRBJ1-2|TRBV28
CASSFRGPLGYTF
>TRBJ2-5|TRBV10-3
CAISGTGAQETQYF
>TRBJ2-7|TRBV14
CASSQVDTFTYEQYF
>TRBJ1-2|TRBV29-1
CSVYTGLGNYGYTF
>TRBJ2-2|TRBV7-7
CASSWGVNTGELFF
>TRBJ1-2|TRBV5-6
CASSLDWGRDGYTF
>TRBJ2-5|TRBV5-5
CASSGHRDQQETQYF
>TRBJ2-1|TRBV9
CASSRTGDSNEQFF
>TRBJ1-5|TRBV6-1
CASSEAGPRDQPQHF
>TRBJ2-5|TRBV2
CATREGTYQETQYF
>TRBJ1-5|TRBV12-3/TRBV12-4
CASSSGTLSNQPQHF
>TRBJ2-7|TRBV11-2
CASSLLGSTYEQYF
>TRBJ1-6|TRBV6-5
CASSYRGADGSPLHF
>TRBJ1-5|TRBV2
CASSERQGARGNQPQHF
>TRBJ2-7|TRBV2
CASSTYRDRTTYEQYF
>TRBJ2-7|TRBV7-3
CASSETGTGAYEQYF
>TRBJ2-3|TRBV6-1
CASSETRAHTQYF
>TRBJ1-5|TRBV7-9
CASSPAGSSNQPQHF
>TRBJ2-4|TRBV6-2/TRBV6-3
CASSYWLAGGPIAKNIQYF